What follows is one T cell receptor (beta chain) and its context. Some clones are missing from TCRdb's copy, which holds only in-frame ones; the method was immunoSEQ multiplex PCR. The sample gives some 150,000 clones, about 88% of which show up once; 2.4% is in the top ten. The J segment lost 5 bases and the V segment lost 5 bases, leaving 4 bases of the junction unmatched. Germline lookup yields CDR1 SNHLY and CDR2 FYNNEI. This CDR3 has 13 residues. This sample was taken from a study of blood T cell repertoires in COVID-19. The chain employs TRBV2 and TRBJ1-2; 8 bases match TRBD1. The receptor was isolated from a woman in her sixties or seventies with acute or convalescent COVID-19. Material: peripheral blood. The CDR3: CASSKGQAYGYTF. CDR3 nucleotides: TGTGCCAGCAGTAAGGGACAGGCATATGGCTACACCTTC.